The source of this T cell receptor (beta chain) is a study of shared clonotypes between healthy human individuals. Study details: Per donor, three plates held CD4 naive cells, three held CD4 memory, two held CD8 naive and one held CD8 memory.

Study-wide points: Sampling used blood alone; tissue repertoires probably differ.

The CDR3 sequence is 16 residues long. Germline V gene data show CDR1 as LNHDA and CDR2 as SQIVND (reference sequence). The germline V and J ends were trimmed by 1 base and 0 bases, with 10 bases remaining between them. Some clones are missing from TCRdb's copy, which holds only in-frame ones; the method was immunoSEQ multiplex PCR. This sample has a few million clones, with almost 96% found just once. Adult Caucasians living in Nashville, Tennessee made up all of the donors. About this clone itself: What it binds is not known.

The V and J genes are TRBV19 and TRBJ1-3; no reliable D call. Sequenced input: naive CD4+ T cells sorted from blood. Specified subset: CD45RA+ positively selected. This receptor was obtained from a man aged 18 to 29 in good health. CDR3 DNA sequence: TGTGCCAGTAGTATAGTAGCAGGCCGCTCTGGAAACACCATATATTTT. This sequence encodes CASSIVAGRSGNTIYF.